The TCR beta chain under discussion was sequenced for a study of cytomegalovirus exposure and HLA in healthy donors. The germline CDR1 and CDR2 sequences are SGHVS and FQNEAQ. V was pared by 4 bases and J by 1 base, with 14 bases between. The CDR3 spans 15 residues. PCR used 60 Vbeta primers and 13 Jbeta primers. Profiled with immunoSEQ multiplex PCR; TCRdb holds only in-frame clones, not every one. The sample records 120,000 or so clones, 15% being singletons. This clone was observed a handful of times. This chain joins TRBV7-8 and TRBJ2-7, with a weak D call TRBD2 (5 bases). The sample taken for sequencing was PBMCs. This clonotype was sampled from a woman aged 18-29 years in good health and CMV-seronegative. In DNA form, the CDR3 reads TGTGCCAGCAGCTCGGACTGGGTGGGGTCCTACGAGCAGTACTTC. It codes for CASSSDWVGSYEQYF.